This T cell receptor (beta chain) was retrieved from a study of cytomegalovirus exposure and HLA in healthy donors. Study-wide background: Some 85 million unique TCRs from HLA-typed donors were held in an early data release.

About this clone itself: The antigen is unknown.

PCR employed 60 Vbeta and 13 Jbeta primers. Here immunoSEQ multiplex PCR was the method, and the copy in TCRdb shows in-frame clones only, minus some. This sample's clone table lists about 79,000 clones. Study results and caveats: The majority of TCR sequences were rare, yet some public TCRs appeared in many donors. Researchers reported from a later analysis that most CMV-associated TCR beta chains appeared HLA-restricted.

The CDR3 runs 12 residues. CDR1 is MNHEY, CDR2 SVGAGI, per germline. Trimming removed 5 bases from V and 8 bases from J, with 9 bases in between. The chain has TRBV6-5 and TRBJ1-4; D not resolved. The sequence came from a young man in good health and CMV-seronegative. The sequenced sample was PBMCs. Written as DNA, the CDR3 is TGTGCCAGCAGTCGCTACGGGGAAAAACTGTTTTTT. It translates to CASSRYGEKLFF.